This T cell receptor (beta chain) emerged from a study of blood T cell repertoires in COVID-19. Germline CDR1 and CDR2: LNHDA and SQIVND (reference sequence). This CDR3 region has 14 residues. The V end lost 6 bases, the J end lost 1 base, and 12 bases lay between the germline ends. Libraries were prepared by immunoSEQ multiplex PCR; TCRdb keeps only in-frame clonotypes and omits some of them. The sample has a few hundred thousand clones, approximately 80% seen once; the top ten hold 1.4%. This sequence was found in a woman between 35 and 50 years old who had recovered from COVID-19. The chain uses TRBV19 and TRBJ2-5; D is possibly TRBD1 (6 bases). The sample taken for sequencing was peripheral blood. The CDR3 reads CASSDGTLQETQYF. The CDR3 coding sequence is TGTGCCAGTAGCGACGGGACACTCCAAGAGACCCAGTACTTC.